The clone carrying this TCR beta chain was picked up a small number of times. As yet, its antigen is unknown. The sample belongs to a study of blood T cells in healthy people across ages. Primers used in a second PCR of about 7 to 12 cycles were a sample-barcoded 5' primer and a J-beta primer mix. TCRdb redid the calling of the 5' RACE reads with MiXCR, one entry per CDR3 protein. This table holds approximately 800,000 distinct CDR3 sequences, around 68% found once. Study-level findings and limits: Unsorted PBMCs prevented conclusive naive versus antigen-experienced comparison.

The study drew donors from healthy Caucasian individuals in Russia aged roughly 6 to 90. Each sample had at least 6 million PBMCs isolated. Trimming took off 7 bases at V and 2 bases at J, with 6 bases between the two ends. The germline gives CDR1 SNHLY, CDR2 FYNNEI. CDR3 length equals 12 residues. Sequencing used blood. V gene TRBV2 combines with J gene TRBJ2-1, with D possibly TRBD1 on 6 matching bases. The TCR comes from a man in his thirties or forties in good health. The CDR3 sequence is CASTGAYNEQFF. As DNA, the CDR3 is TGTGCCAGCACAGGGGCCTACAATGAGCAGTTCTTC. Filled out from reference TRBV2 and TRBJ2-1, the complete variable domain reads EPEVTQTPSHQVTQMGQEVILRCVPISNHLYFYWYRQILGQKVEFLVSFYNNEISEKSEIFDDQFSVERPDGSNFTLKIRSTKLEDSAMYFCASTGAYNEQFFGPGTRLTVL.